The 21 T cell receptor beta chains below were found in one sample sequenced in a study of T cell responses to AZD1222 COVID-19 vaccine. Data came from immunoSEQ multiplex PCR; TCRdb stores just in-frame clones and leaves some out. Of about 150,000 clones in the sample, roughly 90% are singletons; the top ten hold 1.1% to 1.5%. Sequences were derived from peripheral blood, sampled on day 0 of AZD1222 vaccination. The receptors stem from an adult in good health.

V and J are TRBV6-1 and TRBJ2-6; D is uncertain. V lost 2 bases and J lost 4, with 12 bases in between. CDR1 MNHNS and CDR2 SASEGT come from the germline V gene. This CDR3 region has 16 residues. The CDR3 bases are TGTGCCAGCAGTGAAATATTATCTTCCGGGGCCAACGTCCTGACTTTC. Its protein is CASSEILSSGANVLTF.

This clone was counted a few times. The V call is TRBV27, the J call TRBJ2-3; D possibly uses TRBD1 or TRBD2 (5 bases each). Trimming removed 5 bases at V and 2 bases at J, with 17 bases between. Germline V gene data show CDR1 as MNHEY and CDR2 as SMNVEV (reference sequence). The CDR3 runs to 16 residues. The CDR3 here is CASSPRTGATTDTQYF. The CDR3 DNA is TGTGCCAGCAGTCCGCGTACCGGGGCTACCACAGATACGCAGTATTTT.

CDR3 amino acids: CASSSQPGGRYTEAFF. The DNA of the CDR3 is TGTGCCAGCAGCTCCCAGCCCGGGGGGAGGTACACTGAAGCTTTCTTT. The chain is built from TRBV5-4 and TRBJ1-1, with a tentative D call TRBD1 (5 bases). The germline V gene encodes CDR1 SGHNT and CDR2 YYREEE (reference sequence). V lost 3 bases and J lost 3, with 18 bases in between. This CDR3 is 16 amino acids long.

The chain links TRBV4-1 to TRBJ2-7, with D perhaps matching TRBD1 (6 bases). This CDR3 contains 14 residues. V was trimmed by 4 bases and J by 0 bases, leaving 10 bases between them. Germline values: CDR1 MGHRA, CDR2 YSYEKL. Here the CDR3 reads CASSPRDTSYEQYF. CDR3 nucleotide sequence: TGCGCCAGCAGCCCTCGGGACACCTCCTACGAGCAGTACTTC.

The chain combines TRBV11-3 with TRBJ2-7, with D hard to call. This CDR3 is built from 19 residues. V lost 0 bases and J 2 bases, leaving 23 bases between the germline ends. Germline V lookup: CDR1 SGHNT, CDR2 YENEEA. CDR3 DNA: TGTGCCAGCAGCTTAGACGAGTCCCCTCCCCACTATAAACCCTACGAGCAGTACTTC. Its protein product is CASSLDESPPHYKPYEQYF.

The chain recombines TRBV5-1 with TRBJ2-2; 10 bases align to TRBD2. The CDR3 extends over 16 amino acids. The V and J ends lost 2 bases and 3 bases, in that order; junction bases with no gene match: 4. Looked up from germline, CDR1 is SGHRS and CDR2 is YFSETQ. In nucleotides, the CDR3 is TGCGCCAGCAGCTTAATGAGCGGGGGGGACACCGGGGAGCTGTTTTTT. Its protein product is CASSLMSGGDTGELFF.

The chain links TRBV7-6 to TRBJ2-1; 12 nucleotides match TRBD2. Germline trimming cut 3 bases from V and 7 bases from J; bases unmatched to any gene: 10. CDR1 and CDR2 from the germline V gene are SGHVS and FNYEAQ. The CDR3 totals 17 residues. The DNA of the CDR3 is TGTGCCAGCAGCTTTGAGGCTAGCGGGGGGGCCGGGAATGAGCAGTTCTTC. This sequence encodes CASSFEASGGAGNEQFF.

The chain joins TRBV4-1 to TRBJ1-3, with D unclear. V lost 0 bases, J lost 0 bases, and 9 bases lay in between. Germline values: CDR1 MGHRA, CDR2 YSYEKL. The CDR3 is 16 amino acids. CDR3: CASSQEVLSSGNTIYF. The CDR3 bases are TGCGCCAGCAGCCAAGAGGTCCTTTCCTCTGGAAACACCATATATTTT.

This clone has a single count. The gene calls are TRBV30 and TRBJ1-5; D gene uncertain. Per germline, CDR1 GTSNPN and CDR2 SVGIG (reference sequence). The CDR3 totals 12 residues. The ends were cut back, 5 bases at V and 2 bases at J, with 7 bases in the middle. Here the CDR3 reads CAWGDGNQPQHF. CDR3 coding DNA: TGTGCCTGGGGTGACGGCAATCAGCCCCAGCATTTT.

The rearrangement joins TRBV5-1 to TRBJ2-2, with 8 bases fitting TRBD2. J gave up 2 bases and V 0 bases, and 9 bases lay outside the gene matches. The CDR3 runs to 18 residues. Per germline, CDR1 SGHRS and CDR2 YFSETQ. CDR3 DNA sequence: TGCGCCAGCAGCTTGGATGTGACTAGCGCACATAACACCGGGGAGCTGTTTTTT. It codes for CASSLDVTSAHNTGELFF.

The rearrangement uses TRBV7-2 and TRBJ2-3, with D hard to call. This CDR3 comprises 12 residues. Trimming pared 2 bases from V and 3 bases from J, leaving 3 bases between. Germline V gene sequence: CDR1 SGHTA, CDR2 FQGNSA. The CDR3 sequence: CASSLKTDTQYF. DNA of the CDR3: TGTGCCAGCAGCTTAAAGACAGATACGCAGTATTTT.

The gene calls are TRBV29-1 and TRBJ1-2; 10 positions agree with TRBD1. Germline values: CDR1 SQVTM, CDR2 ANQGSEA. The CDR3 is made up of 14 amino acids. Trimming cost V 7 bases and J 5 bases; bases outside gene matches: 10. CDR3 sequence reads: CSAAGTGDLYGYTF. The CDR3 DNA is TGCAGCGCGGCCGGGACAGGGGACCTTTATGGCTACACCTTC. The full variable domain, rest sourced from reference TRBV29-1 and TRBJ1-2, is SAVISQKPSRDICQRGTSLTIQCQVDSQVTMMFWYRQQPGQSLTLIATANQGSEATYESGFVIDKFPISRPNLTFSTLTVSNMSPEDSSIYLCSAAGTGDLYGYTFGSGTRLTVV.

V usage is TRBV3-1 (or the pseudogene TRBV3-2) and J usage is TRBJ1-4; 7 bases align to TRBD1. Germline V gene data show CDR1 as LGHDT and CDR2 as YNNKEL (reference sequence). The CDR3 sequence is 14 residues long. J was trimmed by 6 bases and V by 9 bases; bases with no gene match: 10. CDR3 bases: TGTGCCAGTGGGGGACAGACATACTATGAAAAACTGTTTTTT. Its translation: CASGGQTYYEKLFF.

The CDR3 sequence is CASSERQDIYEQYF. In DNA, the CDR3 is TGTGCCAGTAGTGAAAGACAGGACATCTACGAGCAGTACTTC. The rearrangement links TRBV19 to TRBJ2-7, with a possible D match to TRBD1 (6 bases). Per germline, CDR1 LNHDA and CDR2 SQIVND (reference sequence). This CDR3 comprises 14 residues. V was pared by 5 bases and J by 3 bases, with 14 bases between.

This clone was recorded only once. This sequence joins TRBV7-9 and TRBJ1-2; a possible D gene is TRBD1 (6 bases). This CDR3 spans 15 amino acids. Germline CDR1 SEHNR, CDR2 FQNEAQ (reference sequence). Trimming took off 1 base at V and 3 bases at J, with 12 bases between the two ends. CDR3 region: CASSLGRGSDYGYTF. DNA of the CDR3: TGTGCCAGCAGCTTAGGCAGGGGATCGGACTATGGCTACACCTTC. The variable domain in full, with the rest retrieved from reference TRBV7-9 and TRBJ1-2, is DTGVSQNPRHKITKRGQNVTFRCDPISEHNRLYWYRQTLGQGPEFLTYFQNEAQLEKSRLLSDRFSAERPKGSFSTLEIQRTEQGDSAMYLCASSLGRGSDYGYTFGSGTRLTVV.

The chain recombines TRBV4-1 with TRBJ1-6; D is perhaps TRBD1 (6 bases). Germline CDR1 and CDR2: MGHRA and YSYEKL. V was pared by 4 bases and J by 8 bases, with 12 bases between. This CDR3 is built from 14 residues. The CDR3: CASSPTGSDSPLHF. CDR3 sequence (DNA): TGCGCCAGCAGCCCTACAGGGAGTGATTCACCCCTCCACTTT.

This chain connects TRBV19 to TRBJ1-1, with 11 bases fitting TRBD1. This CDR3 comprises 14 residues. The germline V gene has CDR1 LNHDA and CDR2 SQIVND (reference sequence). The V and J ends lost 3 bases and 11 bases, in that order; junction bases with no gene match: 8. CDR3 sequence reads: CASSISGQGAPAFF. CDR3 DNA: TGTGCCAGTAGTATCTCTGGACAGGGGGCGCCGGCTTTCTTT.

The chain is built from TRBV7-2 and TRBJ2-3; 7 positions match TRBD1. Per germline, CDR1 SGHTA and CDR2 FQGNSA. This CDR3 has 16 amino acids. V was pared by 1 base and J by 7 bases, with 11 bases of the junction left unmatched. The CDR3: CASSLVRGGLLNTQYF. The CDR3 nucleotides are TGTGCCAGCAGCTTAGTCAGAGGGGGCCTCTTGAATACGCAGTATTTT.

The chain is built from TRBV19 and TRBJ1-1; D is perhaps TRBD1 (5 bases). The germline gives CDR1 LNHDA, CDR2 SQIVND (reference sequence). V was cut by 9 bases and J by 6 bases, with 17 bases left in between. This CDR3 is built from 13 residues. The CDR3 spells CASLRDSYSEAFF. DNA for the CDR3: TGTGCCAGCCTCCGAGACAGTTACTCTGAAGCTTTCTTT.

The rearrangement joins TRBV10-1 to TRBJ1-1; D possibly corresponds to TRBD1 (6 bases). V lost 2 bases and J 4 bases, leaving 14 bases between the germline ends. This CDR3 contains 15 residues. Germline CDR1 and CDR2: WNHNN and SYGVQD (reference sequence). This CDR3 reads CASSEKRGIGTEAFF. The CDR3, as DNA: TGCGCCAGCAGTGAGAAGAGGGGGATAGGCACTGAAGCTTTCTTT.

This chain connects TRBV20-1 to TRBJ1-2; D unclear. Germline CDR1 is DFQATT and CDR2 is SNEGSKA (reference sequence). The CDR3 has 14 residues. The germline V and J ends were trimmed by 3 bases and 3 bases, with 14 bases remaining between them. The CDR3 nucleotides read TGCAGTGCTAGTTTGGTCGGTGAATACTATGGCTACACCTTC. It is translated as CSASLVGEYYGYTF.